Presented here are 2 T cell receptor beta chains from one specimen sequenced in a study of control samples from healthy donors and cancer patients. Using immunoSEQ multiplex PCR, the repertoire was profiled, and TCRdb retains in-frame clones only, with some absent. The top ten clones hold around 14% of a sample with roughly 100,000 clones, roughly 88% of them seen once. The sample taken for sequencing was blood. The receptors originated from a man aged 30 to 39 in good health.

The rearrangement joins TRBV15 to TRBJ2-2; 7 bases line up with TRBD1. The CDR3 covers 16 residues. CDR1 LNHNV and CDR2 YYDKDF come from the germline V gene (reference sequence). Germline trimming cut 6 bases from V and 4 bases from J; bases unmatched to any gene: 11. CDR3 DNA sequence: TGTGCCACCAGTCCAGCGACAGGGATAGGCACCGGGGAGCTGTTTTTT. Translation gives CATSPATGIGTGELFF.

Only one count was recorded for this clone. The chain has TRBV4-1 and TRBJ1-2, with TRBD1 matching 7 bases. V gave up 5 bases and J gave up 8 bases; unmatched junction bases: 14. The CDR3 runs to 15 residues. Germline CDR1 is MGHRA and CDR2 is YSYEKL. The CDR3 spells CASSGIPTGRNGYTF. The DNA for the CDR3 is TGCGCCAGCAGCGGCATTCCGACAGGGAGGAACGGCTACACCTTC.